These 29 T cell receptor beta chains originate from one sample sequenced in a study of shared clonotypes between healthy human individuals. Assay used: immunoSEQ multiplex PCR; TCRdb lists only in-frame clones, some missing. The profile shows roughly 2,300,000 clones, 85% to 95% of them singletons. Source material: naive CD4+ T cells from PBMCs. Subset reported: CD45RA+ positively selected. These receptor sequences come from a man younger than 35 in good health. Some clones in this sample may be carry-over from other donors' samples.

CDR3 sequence (DNA): TGTGCCTGGAGGGGGGCGGGACAGGGTAACACCGGGGAGCTGTTTTTT. Its protein is CAWRGAGQGNTGELFF. The chain links TRBV30 to TRBJ2-2; 9 nucleotides align to TRBD1. V shed 3 bases and J 2 bases; nucleotides not matched to a gene: 7. The CDR3 is made up of 16 amino acids. CDR1 and CDR2 from the germline V gene are GTSNPN and SVGIG (reference sequence).

A word on this clone: The same CDR3 arises from other DNA sequences in this sample as well. Here the CDR3 reads CASSLSGTRGTDTQYF. CDR3 bases: TGCGCCAGCAGCTTGTCGGGGACCCGGGGGACAGATACGCAGTATTTT. The genes are TRBV5-1 and TRBJ2-3, with a weak D call TRBD2 (6 bases). CDR3 length equals 16 residues. V was cut by 1 base and J by 3 bases, with 15 bases left in between. The germline V gene encodes CDR1 SGHRS and CDR2 YFSETQ.

This clone is a singleton in its sample. The chain is built from TRBV18 and TRBJ2-1, with 11 bases that match TRBD2. CDR1 is KGHSH and CDR2 is LQKENI in the germline V gene. The CDR3 is 20 amino acids. The trim removed 6 bases at V and 0 bases at J, leaving 16 bases unmatched. In DNA form, the CDR3 reads TGTGCCAGCTCCCACAGATCGATAGCGGGAGGGCCCCCCTCCTACAATGAGCAGTTCTTC. Translation gives CASSHRSIAGGPPSYNEQFF.

The chain uses TRBV7-8 and TRBJ1-2; 7 bases match TRBD1. The CDR3 runs 13 residues. The V segment lost 4 bases and the J segment 6 bases; nucleotides outside the gene matches: 5. Germline CDR1 reads SGHVS; CDR2 reads FQNEAQ. The chain's CDR3 is CASSSTTGDGYTF. DNA for the CDR3: TGTGCCAGCAGCTCAACAACAGGGGATGGCTACACCTTC. Full variable domain (missing parts from reference TRBV7-8 and TRBJ1-2): GAGVSQSPRYKVAKRGQDVALRCDPISGHVSLFWYQQALGQGPEFLTYFQNEAQLDKSGLPSDRFFAERPEGSVSTLKIQRTQQEDSAVYLCASSSTTGDGYTFGSGTRLTVV.

This chain uses TRBV6-1 with TRBJ2-1; 13 bases match TRBD2. The CDR3 runs 15 residues. After removal of 7 bases from V and 3 bases from J, the junction contained 3 bases not matched to a gene. CDR1 is MNHNS, CDR2 SASEGT, per germline. The CDR3 loop is CASIRLAGGYNEQFF. The CDR3 coding sequence is TGTGCCAGCATTAGACTAGCGGGAGGCTACAATGAGCAGTTCTTC.

V and J are TRBV5-1 and TRBJ2-6; D tentatively fits TRBD1 or TRBD2 (6 bases each). CDR1 and CDR2 from the germline V gene are SGHRS and YFSETQ. Deletions cut 3 bases from V and 2 bases from J, with 12 bases between. CDR3 length: 16 amino acids. The CDR3 is CASSSGAGAGANVLTF. The CDR3, as DNA: TGCGCCAGCAGCTCGGGGGCGGGTGCTGGGGCCAACGTCCTGACTTTC.

The rearrangement joins TRBV2 to TRBJ2-2, with TRBD2 identical over 7 bases. Germline-derived CDR1 and CDR2 are SNHLY and FYNNEI. V trimming: 7 bases; J trimming: 1 base; junction bases outside the gene matches: 0. CDR3 length: 13 residues. CDR3 loop: CASKRENTGELFF. CDR3 nucleotides: TGTGCCAGCAAGCGGGAGAACACCGGGGAGCTGTTTTTT.

To note about this clone: This sample includes further DNA sequences coding for the same CDR3. This chain joins TRBV5-4 and TRBJ2-1; the match to TRBD2 covers 12 bases. The CDR3 runs to 15 residues. Germline lookup yields CDR1 SGHNT and CDR2 YYREEE (reference sequence). V gave up 4 bases and J gave up 4 bases; unmatched junction bases: 3. This chain's CDR3 is CASSPGLAGYNEQFF. The CDR3 DNA sequence: TGTGCCAGCAGCCCCGGACTAGCGGGGTACAATGAGCAGTTCTTC.

The rearrangement joins TRBV5-1 to TRBJ2-2; possibly TRBD1 for D (6 bases). This CDR3 is built from 16 residues. V lost 4 bases and J 1 base, leaving 14 bases between the germline ends. Germline CDR1 SGHRS, CDR2 YFSETQ. The chain's CDR3 is CASSATRGMNTGELFF. CDR3 bases: TGCGCCAGCAGCGCGACCAGGGGAATGAACACCGGGGAGCTGTTTTTT.

The gene calls are TRBV6-1 and TRBJ2-7, with TRBD1 matching 8 bases. The CDR3 is 17 amino acids. Unmatched junction bases numbered 12, after V lost 1 base and J lost 4 bases. The germline gives CDR1 MNHNS, CDR2 SASEGT. This CDR3 is CASSEEWARGRVYEQYF. CDR3 bases: TGTGCCAGCAGTGAAGAGTGGGCCAGGGGGCGCGTTTACGAGCAGTACTTC.

The genes are TRBV28 and TRBJ1-5; D might be TRBD1 (6 bases). Trimming cost V 6 bases and J 3 bases, with 15 bases left between them. Germline V gives CDR1 MDHEN, CDR2 SYDVKM. This CDR3 spans 15 amino acids. CDR3 sequence reads: CASRFPMGANQPQHF. CDR3 nucleotide sequence: TGTGCCAGCAGGTTTCCCATGGGGGCCAATCAGCCCCAGCATTTT. The full variable domain, its missing parts supplied by reference TRBV28 and TRBJ1-5, is DVKVTQSSRYLVKRTGEKVFLECVQDMDHENMFWYRQDPGLGLRLIYFSYDVKMKEKGDIPEGYSVSREKKERFSLILESASTNQTSMYLCASRFPMGANQPQHFGDGTRLSIL.

The chain couples TRBV7-9 to TRBJ2-7; D perhaps matches TRBD1 (5 bases). V was shortened by 1 base and J by 6 bases, with 13 bases between the two germline ends. The germline CDR1 and CDR2 sequences are SEHNR and FQNEAQ (reference sequence). CDR3 length: 14 residues. The CDR3 protein is CASSLGEARGEQYF. The DNA for the CDR3 is TGTGCCAGCAGCTTAGGAGAAGCAAGGGGCGAGCAGTACTTC.

In this sample, this clone turned up once. DNA for the CDR3: TGTGCCAGCAGCCAACAGCGCCTGGGGTATGGCTACACCTTC. Encoded protein: CASSQQRLGYGYTF. The genes are TRBV2 and TRBJ1-2, with D unresolved. The CDR3 sequence is 14 residues long. The V and J ends lost 6 bases and 5 bases respectively, with 16 bases between them. Germline CDR1 is SNHLY and CDR2 is FYNNEI.

The chain is built from TRBV27 and TRBJ2-7; TRBD1 agrees at 7 bases. Germline values: CDR1 MNHEY, CDR2 SMNVEV (reference sequence). The CDR3 extends over 15 amino acids. The V segment lost 6 bases and the J segment 2 bases; nucleotides outside the gene matches: 10. CDR3 sequence (DNA): TGTGCCAGCAGCCCGTCTCCGGGACAGACCTACGAGCAGTACTTC. Translation: CASSPSPGQTYEQYF.

The V call is TRBV4-3, the J call TRBJ2-6; 10 bases agree with TRBD2. Germline V gene lookup returns CDR1 LGHNA and CDR2 YSLEER. The CDR3 is made up of 18 amino acids. The J segment lost 3 bases and the V segment lost 0 bases, leaving 5 bases of the junction unmatched. The DNA of the CDR3 is TGCGCCAGCAGCCAAGAGAGCGGGAGGGCGCTTGGGGCCAACGTCCTGACTTTC. It yields the protein CASSQESGRALGANVLTF.

CDR3 nucleotide sequence: TGTGCCAGCAGCTCTGGGACAGGGAGGCAGTATTTT. This gives the protein CASSSGTGRQYF. The genes are TRBV7-3 and TRBJ2-3; TRBD1 agrees at 9 bases. The V gene's germline CDR1 is SGHTA and CDR2 FQGTGA. The CDR3 sequence is 12 residues long. With V trimmed by 4 bases and J by 11 bases, 4 bases remained unmatched.

This chain joins TRBV27 and TRBJ1-6; 7 nucleotides line up with TRBD1. Unmatched junction bases numbered 8, after V lost 5 bases and J lost 10 bases. The CDR3 covers 14 residues. The V gene's germline CDR1 is MNHEY and CDR2 SMNVEV (reference sequence). The CDR3 bases are TGTGCCAGCAGTATACGCTCAGGGGGATCACCCCTCCACTTT. As protein: CASSIRSGGSPLHF.

The rearrangement joins TRBV7-3 to TRBJ2-1; 8 positions agree with TRBD2. V shed 5 bases and J 0 bases; nucleotides not matched to a gene: 15. This CDR3 region has 19 residues. Germline V gene data show CDR1 as SGHTA and CDR2 as FQGTGA. The CDR3 DNA reads as TGTGCCAGCAGCCCCCGTGGCGTAGCGGGGTTAATCTCCTACAATGAGCAGTTCTTC. Amino acids: CASSPRGVAGLISYNEQFF.

The chain couples TRBV6-1 to TRBJ2-5; D not certain. The CDR3 runs 13 residues. Per the germline V gene, CDR1 is MNHNS and CDR2 is SASEGT. The V end was cut by 7 bases, the J end by 5 bases, with 14 bases between. The CDR3 sequence: CASTLGIGETQYF. The CDR3 DNA reads TGTGCCAGCACGTTGGGGATCGGCGAGACCCAGTACTTC.

V is TRBV6-1 and J is TRBJ2-2; the D is unclear. This CDR3 spans 12 amino acids. V was shortened by 6 bases and J by 6 bases, with 8 bases between the two germline ends. The germline gives CDR1 MNHNS, CDR2 SASEGT. For the CDR3, the DNA is TGTGCCAGCAGGACGGCGGCCGGGGAGCTGTTTTTT. This sequence encodes CASRTAAGELFF.

The chain carries TRBV5-1 and TRBJ2-1, with 8 bases matching TRBD1. Per germline, CDR1 SGHRS and CDR2 YFSETQ. V lost 6 bases, J lost 5 bases, and 7 bases stayed unmatched. The CDR3 extends over 14 amino acids. The CDR3: CASTRDRYDNEQFF. In nucleotides, the CDR3 is TGCGCCAGCACCCGGGACAGGTACGACAATGAGCAGTTCTTC.

CDR3 sequence: CASSNAKYREITTDTQYF. DNA for the CDR3: TGTGCCAGCAGCAATGCGAAATATCGGGAGATTACCACAGATACGCAGTATTTT. The J gene is TRBJ2-3, the V gene TRBV21-1; the table's D call of TRBD2 was not tested on the DNA. TRBV21-1 is designated a pseudogene. The length of the CDR3 is 18 residues.

The chain combines TRBV28 with TRBJ1-2; 7 nucleotides line up with TRBD1. Germline V CDR1 and CDR2: MDHEN, SYDVKM. This CDR3 contains 14 residues. Losses at the gene ends were 5 bases for V and 8 bases for J; bases not matched to a gene: 11. The CDR3 bases are TGTGCCAGCAGTCCGGGCGGGACAGCACGAGGCTACACCTTC. Residues: CASSPGGTARGYTF.

This clone turned up a few times. The chain uses TRBV5-1 and TRBJ2-2; D remains unclear. Germline CDR1 and CDR2: SGHRS and YFSETQ. Trimming removed 6 bases from V and 2 bases from J, with 11 bases in between. The CDR3 has 14 amino acids. The CDR3 nucleotides are TGCGCCAGCACTTTGGACGGTAACACCGGGGAGCTGTTTTTT. This translates into CASTLDGNTGELFF.

This clone showed up just once. The V gene is TRBV18, the J gene TRBJ2-5; TRBD1 or TRBD2 may be the D gene (5 bases each). The V gene lost 3 bases and the J gene lost 1 base, with 12 bases spanning the gap. The V gene's germline CDR1 is KGHSH and CDR2 LQKENI. This CDR3 spans 15 amino acids. CDR3 amino acids: CASSPRSGTQETQYF. CDR3 DNA: TGTGCCAGCTCACCTCGCTCAGGGACCCAAGAGACCCAGTACTTC.

In regard to this clone: Other DNA sequences of this sample code for an identical CDR3. This chain uses TRBV29-1 with TRBJ1-1, with D unclear. Trimming stripped 2 bases from V and 0 bases from J, with 7 bases between. This CDR3 contains 13 residues. The germline gives CDR1 SQVTM, CDR2 ANQGSEA. This CDR3 reads CSVERRLNTEAFF. In DNA, the CDR3 is TGCAGCGTTGAAAGGCGGCTGAACACTGAAGCTTTCTTT.

This clone was counted a few times. The chain joins TRBV9 to TRBJ1-2; D unclear. Germline assignment: CDR1 SGDLS and CDR2 YYNGEE. The V end lost 0 bases, the J end lost 7 bases, and 10 bases lay between the germline ends. CDR3 length: 13 residues. In DNA form, the CDR3 reads TGTGCCAGCAGCGTAGATGTAGAGCGTGGCTACACCTTC. It specifies CASSVDVERGYTF.

V gene TRBV27 combines with J gene TRBJ2-1, with 8 bases that match TRBD2. CDR3 length: 17 amino acids. V was pared by 2 bases and J by 6 bases, with 12 bases of the junction left unmatched. Germline V lookup: CDR1 MNHEY, CDR2 SMNVEV (reference sequence). CDR3 protein: CASSLRSGTRGSNEQFF. The CDR3 bases are TGTGCCAGCAGTTTAAGGTCCGGGACTAGGGGTAGCAATGAGCAGTTCTTC.

CDR3 sequence (DNA): TGTGCCAGCAGCTCCTTGGACCCTAATGAGCAGTTCTTC. Residues: CASSSLDPNEQFF. This sequence joins TRBV28 and TRBJ2-1; no clear D. Looked up from germline, CDR1 is MDHEN and CDR2 is SYDVKM. V was shortened by 6 bases and J by 7 bases, with 13 bases between the two germline ends. CDR3 length: 13 amino acids.